Given below is one T cell receptor (beta chain) in context. Its antigen is still unknown. The data derive from a study of cytomegalovirus exposure and HLA in healthy donors. Study-level points and caveats: The productive fraction for most TCR beta V segments was about 87% or about 30% in an earlier analysis.

Trimming removed 3 bases from V and 2 bases from J, with 12 bases in between. Germline loops: CDR1 SGHKS, CDR2 YYEKEE (reference sequence). The length of the CDR3 is 14 residues. Primers for the PCR totalled 60 Vbeta and 13 Jbeta. Profiling relied on immunoSEQ multiplex PCR, and the TCRdb table lists in-frame clones only, not all of them. This table holds some 99,000 clones, under 85% found once. The chain joins TRBV5-5 to TRBJ2-7, with a possible D match to TRBD2 (5 bases). The sample comprised PBMCs. This clonotype was sampled from a woman between 45 and 65 years old in good health and CMV-seropositive. The CDR3 region has the DNA TGTGCCAGCAGCTCTAGACAAGCGGCCTACGAGCAGTACTTC. Translating gives CASSSRQAAYEQYF. The full variable domain, in which reference TRBV5-5 and TRBJ2-7 provide the parts outside the CDR3, is DAGVTQSPTHLIKTRGQQVTLRCSPISGHKSVSWYQQVLGQGPQFIFQYYEKEERGRGNFPDRFSARQFPNYSSELNVNALLLGDSALYLCASSSRQAAYEQYFGPGTRLTVT.